These 10 T cell receptor beta chains originate from one sample sequenced in a study of monozygotic twins with inflammatory bowel disease. Using the 5' RACE reads, TCRdb records one entry per CDR3 protein without DNA. This table holds about 85,000 distinct CDR3 sequences. The specimen sequenced was blood. The receptors here all came from a human donor with ulcerative colitis or Crohn's disease, or a healthy co-twin of an affected twin (not recorded which).

V gene TRBV29-1 combines with J gene TRBJ1-2; TCRdb's assignment of TRBD1 cannot be checked, as there is no DNA. Per germline, CDR1 SQVTM and CDR2 ANQGSEA. The CDR3 length is 12 residues. The chain's CDR3 is CSVYSTGRGYTF.

The chain couples TRBV7-6 to TRBJ2-5; without DNA, the TCRdb call of TRBD2 cannot be checked. CDR1 is SGHVS and CDR2 is FNYEAQ in the germline V gene. The CDR3 extends over 22 amino acids. CDR3 sequence reads: CASSRIPDRWTSGGFGGETQYF.

This chain joins TRBV29-1 and TRBJ1-1. This CDR3 is built from 11 residues. Per the germline V gene, CDR1 is SQVTM and CDR2 is ANQGSEA. The CDR3 loop is CSGLTLAEAFF.

The genes are TRBV19 and TRBJ2-1; TCRdb picks TRBD1, but there is no DNA to check that call. Germline CDR1 and CDR2: LNHDA and SQIVND (reference sequence). There are 15 residues in the CDR3. The CDR3 spells CASKYTGAIHNEQFF.

This chain uses TRBV5-1 with TRBJ2-7; TCRdb's D call, TRBD1, is unchecked because there is no DNA. Germline V CDR1 and CDR2: SGHRS, YFSETQ. CDR3 length equals 16 residues. The CDR3: CASSPSDRGLRNEQYF.

The chain links TRBV7-6 to TRBJ2-2; the TCRdb D gene call, TRBD2, has no DNA to confirm it. From germline, CDR1 is SGHVS and CDR2 FNYEAQ. The CDR3 runs 16 residues. CDR3: CASSLTRLASTGELFF.

This chain connects TRBV27 to TRBJ2-7; TCRdb's D call, TRBD1, is unchecked because there is no DNA. The length of the CDR3 is 13 residues. Germline V gene data show CDR1 as MNHEY and CDR2 as SMNVEV (reference sequence). This chain's CDR3 is CASPCRGYYEQYF.

The chain links TRBV5-1 to TRBJ1-2. Per germline, CDR1 SGHRS and CDR2 YFSETQ. The CDR3 contains 14 residues. The CDR3 loop reads CASSTDGLNYGYTF.

The V and J genes are TRBV5-1 and TRBJ1-1. This CDR3 spans 15 amino acids. CDR1 is SGHRS, CDR2 YFSETQ, per germline. The CDR3 here is CASSLVGRSNTEAFF.

The chain employs TRBV18 and TRBJ1-1; TCRdb selects TRBD1, and the lack of DNA leaves this call unchecked. CDR3 length equals 16 residues. The V gene's germline CDR1 is KGHSH and CDR2 LQKENI. CDR3 sequence: CASSPLGQEGDTEDFF.